The subject of this entry is one T cell receptor beta chain. Its specificity is not known. The data stem from a study of monozygotic twins with inflammatory bowel disease. General study points: For IBD patients, clonotypes shared with others were fewer than for healthy twins, especially with disease activity.

Template-switch reactions added UMIs with a 6-nucleotide sample barcode. TCRalpha and TCRbeta cDNA was put through two nested PCRs of about 15 and 9 cycles. TCRdb re-called the 5' RACE reads and catalogs CDR3 proteins one per entry, DNA excluded. The sample has approximately 400,000 distinct CDR3 sequences; the top ten hold 2.4%. Material: blood. This TCR was sampled from a human donor with ulcerative colitis or Crohn's disease, or a healthy co-twin of an affected twin (not recorded which).

The CDR3 is CASSPGTGLYEQYF. This sequence joins TRBV4-3 and TRBJ2-7; TCRdb designates TRBD1, a call that cannot be tested without DNA. The CDR3 extends over 14 amino acids. CDR1 and CDR2 from the germline V gene are LGHNA and YSLEER.